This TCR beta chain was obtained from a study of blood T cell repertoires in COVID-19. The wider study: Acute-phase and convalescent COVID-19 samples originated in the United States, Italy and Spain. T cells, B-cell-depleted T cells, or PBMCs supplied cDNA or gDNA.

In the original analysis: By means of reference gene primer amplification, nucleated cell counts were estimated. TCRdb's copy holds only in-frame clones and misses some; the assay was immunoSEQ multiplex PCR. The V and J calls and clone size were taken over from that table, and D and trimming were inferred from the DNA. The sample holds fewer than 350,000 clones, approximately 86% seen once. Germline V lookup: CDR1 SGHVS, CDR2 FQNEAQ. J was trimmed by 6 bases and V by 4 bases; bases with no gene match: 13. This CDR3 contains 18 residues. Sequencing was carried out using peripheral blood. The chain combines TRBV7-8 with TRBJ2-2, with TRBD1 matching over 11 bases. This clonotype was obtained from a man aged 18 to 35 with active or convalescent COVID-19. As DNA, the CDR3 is TGTGCCAGCAGCTCGGGACAGGGGGAGATATCGAGGCCCGGGGAGCTGTTTTTT. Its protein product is CASSSGQGEISRPGELFF. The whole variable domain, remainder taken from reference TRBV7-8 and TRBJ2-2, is GAGVSQSPRYKVAKRGQDVALRCDPISGHVSLFWYQQALGQGPEFLTYFQNEAQLDKSGLPSDRFFAERPEGSVSTLKIQRTQQEDSAVYLCASSSGQGEISRPGELFFGEGSRLTVL.